A selection of T cell receptor beta chains follows, all from one sample in a study of cytomegalovirus exposure and HLA in healthy donors. Assay: immunoSEQ multiplex PCR; the TCRdb copy retains only in-frame clones and omits some. Here the sample spans approximately 220,000 clones, 60% to 80% being singletons. The sequenced material came from PBMCs. These TCRs come from a male donor in good health and CMV-seronegative. The CDR3 runs from the conserved cysteine through the conserved F or W. The D gene is left open where the match is weak. For some rows the clone size is stated as once, few or many, or as a class when expanded; others skip it.

J gene	clone size	D gene	V gene	CDR3 DNA	CDR3 protein
TRBJ1-4	few	TRBD1	TRBV29-1	TGCAGCGGGGGACAGGCAACTAATGAAAAACTGTTTTTT	CSGGQATNEKLFF
TRBJ2-7	few	TRBD2	TRBV7-2	TGTGCCAGCAGCTTATTCCCTCGTGTGGGGACTAGCGGGGTCGACGAGCAGTACTTC	CASSLFPRVGTSGVDEQYF
TRBJ2-2	NA	NA	TRBV7-9	TGTGCCAGCGGCCCCTCGAACACCGGGGAGCTGTTTTTT	CASGPSNTGELFF
TRBJ1-2	NA	NA	TRBV27	TGTGCCAGCAGTTTATCAGCAGGGCGGGGCTACACCTTC	CASSLSAGRGYTF
TRBJ2-7	NA	TRBD1	TRBV7-3	TGTGCCAGCAGCTTAGGGACAGGGGCTTACGAGCAGTACTTC	CASSLGTGAYEQYF
TRBJ1-6	NA	NA	TRBV5-1	TGCGCCAGCAGCGTAGGAGCAGATTCACCCCTCCACTTT	CASSVGADSPLHF
TRBJ2-6	NA	NA	TRBV19	TGTGCCAGTAGTATCCCCCGGGACATGTTCTCTGGGGCCAACGTCCTGACTTTC	CASSIPRDMFSGANVLTF
TRBJ2-5	few	NA	TRBV5-5	TGTGCCAGCAGCTTGGGGCTAGCAGAGACCCAGTACTTC	CASSLGLAETQYF
TRBJ2-2	NA	NA	TRBV18	TGTGCCAGCTCGGAGACAGAGATCGGGGAGCTGTTTTTT	CASSETEIGELFF
TRBJ2-7	NA	NA	TRBV6-1	TGTGCCAGCACCGAGGGGGGGTTGGGGGGGTACGAGCAGTACTTC	CASTEGGLGGYEQYF
TRBJ1-1	few	NA	TRBV9	TGTGCCAGCAGCGTAGAACAGAACACTGAAGCTTTCTTT	CASSVEQNTEAFF
TRBJ2-7	NA	TRBD2	TRBV7-3	TGTGCCAGCAGCTTAAGCGGGAGCTCCTACGAGCAGTACTTC	CASSLSGSSYEQYF
TRBJ1-2	NA	TRBD1	TRBV7-2	TGTGCCAGCAGCTTAACAGGGGGCGCTGATTTTTTTGGCTACACCTTC	CASSLTGGADFFGYTF
TRBJ2-7	NA	TRBD1	TRBV5-1	TGCGCCAGCAGCTCCGGGACAGGGATAACCTACGAGCAGTACTTC	CASSSGTGITYEQYF
TRBJ2-7	NA	NA	TRBV9	TGTGCCAGCAGCCCAGGCCTTCGGACAGTCTACGAGCAGTACTTC	CASSPGLRTVYEQYF
TRBJ2-7	NA	NA	TRBV4-3	TGCGCCAGCAGCCGAGGCCTCTCCTACGAGCAGTACTTC	CASSRGLSYEQYF
TRBJ2-2	NA	TRBD1	TRBV25-1	TGTGCCAGCAGTTATATGACAGGGGGCTTCGGGGAGCTGTTTTTT	CASSYMTGGFGELFF
TRBJ1-5	few	TRBD1	TRBV7-2	TGTGCCAGCAGCCCTGGACAGGGCGACAGGCCCCAGCATTTT	CASSPGQGDRPQHF
TRBJ1-1	few	NA	TRBV5-4	TGTGCCAGCAGCGGGCCTAACACTGAAGCTTTCTTT	CASSGPNTEAFF
TRBJ2-7	NA	NA	TRBV5-6	TGTGCCAGCAGCCATATAAGACAGGCTAACGAGCAGTACTTC	CASSHIRQANEQYF
TRBJ2-5	few	TRBD2	TRBV6-1	TGTGCCAGCAGTGAACTAGCGGGGGGCCAAGAGACCCAGTACTTC	CASSELAGGQETQYF
TRBJ1-1	NA	NA	TRBV9	TGTGCCAGCAGCCCCGAAGGACAGCCGAACACTGAAGCTTTCTTT	CASSPEGQPNTEAFF
TRBJ2-2	NA	NA	TRBV21-1	TGTGCCAGCAGCAAAGACGAGGGACAGGGTAACGCCGGGGAGCTGTTTTTT	CASSKDEGQGNAGELFF
TRBJ2-7	few	NA	TRBV5-1	TGCGCCAGCAGCTATTCCAGCGCCTACGAGCAGTACTTC	CASSYSSAYEQYF
TRBJ1-1	NA	TRBD1	TRBV19	TGTGCCAGTAGTCTCCCCCGACAGGGGCAAATCGAAGCTTTCTTT	CASSLPRQGQIEAFF
TRBJ2-7	NA	NA	TRBV29-1	TGCAGCGCCAAGGGGGGGGCCAGGTACCCTAGCCCCTACGAGCAGTACTTC	CSAKGGARYPSPYEQYF
TRBJ2-1	NA	TRBD2	TRBV6-1	TGTGCCAGCATCGAAGGATACGGGAGGGGTGAGCAGTTCTTC	CASIEGYGRGEQFF
TRBJ2-5	NA	NA	TRBV5-4	TGTGCCAGCAGCCCCACGGTTCAAGAGACCCAGTACTTC	CASSPTVQETQYF
TRBJ2-7	NA	TRBD1	TRBV6-5	TGTGCCAGCAGTTGGGACAGGGCCGCCTACGAGCAGTACTTC	CASSWDRAAYEQYF
TRBJ2-5	NA	NA	TRBV2	TGTGCCAGCAGCCGACTGGAAGAGACCCAGTACTTC	CASSRLEETQYF
TRBJ1-1	NA	TRBD1	TRBV9	TGTGCCAGCAGCCCCCGGACAGGGCGGAACACTGAAGCTTTCTTT	CASSPRTGRNTEAFF
TRBJ2-1	NA	NA	TRBV25-1	TGTGCCAGCAGTGATTGGCGGGGAACCTACAATGAGCAGTTCTTC	CASSDWRGTYNEQFF
TRBJ1-1	once	NA	TRBV18	TGTGCCAGCTCACCTACCTCCGTATACGGTAACACTGAAGCTTTCTTT	CASSPTSVYGNTEAFF
TRBJ1-4	NA	NA	TRBV2	TGTGCCAGCAGAGGATGGAGGGGAAATGAAAAACTGTTTTTT	CASRGWRGNEKLFF
TRBJ2-1	NA	TRBD1	TRBV2	TGTGCCAGCAGCCGGGACAGGGGGCGCGATGAGCAGTTCTTC	CASSRDRGRDEQFF
TRBJ1-5	NA	TRBD1	TRBV2	TGTGCCAGCAGTCCACAGGGGGCAGGTAGCAATCAGCCCCAGCATTTT	CASSPQGAGSNQPQHF
TRBJ2-7	NA	TRBD1	TRBV7-2	TGTGCCAGCAGGTCCTCGGGACAGGGGTTATACGAGCAGTACTTC	CASRSSGQGLYEQYF
TRBJ1-1	NA	NA	TRBV6-5	TGTGCCAGCAGTGAATCGCGTGGAGCTTTCTTT	CASSESRGAFF
TRBJ1-1	once	NA	TRBV6-5	TGTGCCAGCAGTGGGTCAGGGCGCACTGAAGCTTTCTTT	CASSGSGRTEAFF